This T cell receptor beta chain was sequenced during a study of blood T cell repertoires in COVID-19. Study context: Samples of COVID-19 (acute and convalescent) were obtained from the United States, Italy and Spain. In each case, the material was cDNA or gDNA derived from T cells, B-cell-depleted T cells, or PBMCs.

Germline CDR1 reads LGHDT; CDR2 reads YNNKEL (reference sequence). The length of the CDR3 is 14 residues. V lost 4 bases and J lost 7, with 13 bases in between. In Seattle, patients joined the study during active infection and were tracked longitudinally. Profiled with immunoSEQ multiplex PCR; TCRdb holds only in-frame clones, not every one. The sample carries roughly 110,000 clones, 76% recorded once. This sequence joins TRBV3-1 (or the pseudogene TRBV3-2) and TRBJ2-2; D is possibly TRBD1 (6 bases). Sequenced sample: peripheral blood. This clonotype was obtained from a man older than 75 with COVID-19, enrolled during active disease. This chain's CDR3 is CASSRSEGDGELFF. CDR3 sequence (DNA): TGTGCCAGCAGCCGCAGCGAGGGGGACGGGGAGCTGTTTTTT.